These 21 T cell receptor beta chains were all obtained from the same sample, sequenced in a study of shared clonotypes between healthy human individuals. The protocol was immunoSEQ multiplex PCR, while the TCRdb copy is restricted to in-frame clones and leaves out a portion. The top ten clones hold approximately 0.13% of a sample with roughly 2 million clones, approximately 95% of them seen once. Sequencing was done on a sample of naive CD4+ T cells sorted from blood. Regarding subset: CD45RA+ positively selected. The receptor set was obtained from a young man in good health.

The chain links TRBV10-2 to TRBJ1-1, with D maybe TRBD1 (6 bases). Per germline, CDR1 WSHSY and CDR2 SAAADI. The CDR3 consists of 13 residues. Trimming cost V 7 bases and J 4 bases, with 13 bases left between them. The DNA of the CDR3 is TGCGCCAGCAACACGGGGGCGCCCACTGAAGCTTTCTTT. Protein: CASNTGAPTEAFF.

The chain couples TRBV4-1 to TRBJ1-1, with TRBD1 identical over 9 bases. Germline V gives CDR1 MGHRA, CDR2 YSYEKL. J lost 2 bases, V lost 1 base, and 11 bases had no gene match. This CDR3 is 18 amino acids long. CDR3: CASSQALTGGKSNTEAFF. The CDR3 region has the DNA TGCGCCAGCAGCCAAGCCCTGACAGGGGGAAAGAGTAACACTGAAGCTTTCTTT.

On this clone: The sample contains more than one DNA sequence encoding this CDR3. The rearrangement links TRBV7-9 to TRBJ2-3; D remains ambiguous. CDR1 SEHNR and CDR2 FQNEAQ come from the germline V gene (reference sequence). Trimming stripped 5 bases from V and 5 bases from J, with 5 bases between. This CDR3 is built from 11 residues. The CDR3, as DNA: TGTGCCAGCAGCCCTCTAGATACGCAGTATTTT. As protein: CASSPLDTQYF.

This chain connects TRBV9 to TRBJ2-5, with D tentatively TRBD1 (6 bases). The CDR3 contains 13 residues. The germline V and J ends were trimmed by 3 bases and 10 bases, with 16 bases remaining between them. CDR1 and CDR2 (germline): SGDLS, YYNGEE. CDR3 in DNA: TGTGCCAGCAGCGCCCCGGGGACAACAATCCAGTACTTC. Its protein is CASSAPGTTIQYF. Full variable domain (rest looked up from reference TRBV9 and TRBJ2-5): DSGVTQTPKHLITATGQRVTLRCSPRSGDLSVYWYQQSLDQGLQFLIQYYNGEERAKGNILERFSAQQFPDLHSELNLSSLELGDSALYFCASSAPGTTIQYFGPGTRLLVL.

This chain uses TRBV19 with TRBJ1-2, with D uncertain. CDR1 and CDR2 (germline): LNHDA, SQIVND (reference sequence). This CDR3 contains 14 residues. V was cut by 6 bases and J by 3 bases, with 14 bases left in between. CDR3 in amino acids: CASSPLGKDYGYTF. CDR3 bases: TGTGCCAGTAGCCCTCTGGGGAAAGACTATGGCTACACCTTC.

The table lists this clone with a count of one. The CDR3 DNA follows: TGTGCCAGCAGCCAAGGGGACAAAAGCAATCAGCCCCAGCATTTT. This translates into CASSQGDKSNQPQHF. V gene TRBV11-2 combines with J gene TRBJ1-5, with D tentatively TRBD1 (6 bases). Trimming left V 5 bases short and J 1 base short, with 12 bases between. The V gene's germline CDR1 is SGHAT and CDR2 FQNNGV. There are 15 residues in the CDR3.

The rearrangement links TRBV5-1 to TRBJ2-3; the match to TRBD2 covers 11 bases. Losses at the gene ends were 5 bases for V and 0 bases for J; bases not matched to a gene: 17. The germline CDR1 and CDR2 sequences are SGHRS and YFSETQ. The CDR3 runs 20 residues. The DNA of the CDR3 is TGCGCCAGCAGTAAAACCGGGACTAGCGGAGCAGGGTCTAGCACAGATACGCAGTATTTT. This codes for CASSKTGTSGAGSSTDTQYF.

The rearrangement joins TRBV11-2 to TRBJ1-1; TRBD1 matches at 11 bases. Germline assignment: CDR1 SGHAT and CDR2 FQNNGV. V trimming: 4 bases; J trimming: 11 bases; junction bases outside the gene matches: 9. This CDR3 is built from 14 residues. DNA for the CDR3: TGTGCCAGCAGCTCGCGGACAGGGGGCGATGGGGCTTTCTTT. It encodes CASSSRTGGDGAFF.

This chain uses TRBV2 with TRBJ2-1, with a weak D call TRBD2 (5 bases). CDR1 SNHLY and CDR2 FYNNEI come from the germline V gene. The V end was cut by 8 bases, the J end by 4 bases, with 15 bases between. CDR3 size: 14 residues. The CDR3 nucleotides are TGTGCCAGCGCCGCCCAGCGGCAGTACAATGAGCAGTTCTTC. This translates into CASAAQRQYNEQFF.

The chain links TRBV28 to TRBJ1-3; TRBD1 aligns across 8 bases. CDR3 length: 17 amino acids. Germline values: CDR1 MDHEN, CDR2 SYDVKM. Germline trimming cut 3 bases from V and 4 bases from J; bases unmatched to any gene: 11. The CDR3: CASSFHPPGQAGNTIYF. Here the CDR3 DNA reads TGTGCCAGCAGTTTCCACCCCCCGGGACAGGCGGGAAACACCATATATTTT.

The chain recombines TRBV6-1 with TRBJ1-4; 10 bases fit TRBD1. From germline, CDR1 is MNHNS and CDR2 SASEGT. There are 14 residues in the CDR3. Trimming cost V 6 bases and J 6 bases; bases outside gene matches: 4. The CDR3 sequence: CASRTGGAYEKLFF. In DNA, the CDR3 is TGTGCCAGCAGGACAGGGGGCGCTTATGAAAAACTGTTTTTT.

This rearrangement joins TRBV6-1 to TRBJ2-7; D might be TRBD2 (6 bases). Germline CDR1 reads MNHNS; CDR2 reads SASEGT. The CDR3 is 15 residues long. The V end lost 2 bases, the J end lost 6 bases, and 17 bases lay between the germline ends. CDR3 nucleotides: TGTGCCAGCAGTGAATTTTTGGCGTTGGGGGGCGAGCAGTACTTC. Protein product: CASSEFLALGGEQYF.

This CDR3 is CASSPGQPNEKLFF. CDR3 DNA sequence: TGTGCCAGCAGCCCGGGACAGCCTAATGAAAAACTGTTTTTT. This rearrangement joins TRBV5-8 to TRBJ1-4; 7 bases agree with TRBD1. The germline CDR1 and CDR2 sequences are SGHTS and YDEGEE. Trimming cost V 4 bases and J 3 bases; bases outside gene matches: 3. The CDR3 contains 14 residues.

A note on this clone: Additional DNA sequences in this sample encode the identical CDR3. The chain recombines TRBV6-5 with TRBJ1-2; D not resolved. V was clipped by 2 bases and J by 2 bases, with 6 bases between them. The CDR3 runs 13 residues. Germline-derived CDR1 and CDR2 are MNHEY and SVGAGI. The CDR3 is CASSYTGNYGYTF. In DNA form, the CDR3 reads TGTGCCAGCAGTTACACGGGAAACTATGGCTACACCTTC.

The chain joins TRBV6-5 to TRBJ1-4; D ambiguous. This CDR3 has 12 residues. V lost 5 bases to trimming and J lost 7 bases, with 8 bases between them. Germline CDR1 reads MNHEY; CDR2 reads SVGAGI. As DNA, the CDR3 is TGTGCCAGCAGTCCGGCAGGTGAAAAACTGTTTTTT. It encodes CASSPAGEKLFF.

The chain is built from TRBV2 and TRBJ1-2; the match to TRBD1 covers 9 bases. Germline CDR1 SNHLY, CDR2 FYNNEI. With V trimmed by 7 bases and J by 7 bases, 7 bases remained unmatched. The CDR3 sequence is 13 residues long. CDR3 DNA: TGTGCCAGCAACCGGGACAGGGTTGGTGGCTACACCTTC. Its protein product is CASNRDRVGGYTF.

CDR3 in DNA: TGTGCCAGCTCACCCGGTTTAGGATTGTACAGGGATGGGGAAAAACTGTTTTTT. Protein product: CASSPGLGLYRDGEKLFF. The chain uses TRBV18 and TRBJ1-4, with D perhaps TRBD1 (6 bases). The CDR3 contains 18 residues. Germline V gene lookup returns CDR1 KGHSH and CDR2 LQKENI. Trimming took 3 bases from V and 8 from J, leaving 25 bases between them. Complete variable domain (other parts from reference TRBV18 and TRBJ1-4): NAGVMQNPRHLVRRRGQEARLRCSPMKGHSHVYWYRQLPEEGLKFMVYLQKENIIDESGMPKERFSAEFPKEGPSILRIQQVVRGDSAAYFCASSPGLGLYRDGEKLFFGSGTQLSVL.

This clone was observed a single time. This rearrangement joins TRBV7-9 to TRBJ2-7; D perhaps matches TRBD2 (7 bases). Trimming removed 1 base at V and 0 bases at J, with 19 bases between. Germline CDR1 is SEHNR and CDR2 is FQNEAQ (reference sequence). This CDR3 is 18 amino acids long. This CDR3 reads CASSLGVLGRGTSYEQYF. The CDR3, as DNA: TGTGCCAGCAGCTTAGGGGTTTTGGGGAGGGGGACCTCCTACGAGCAGTACTTC.

V gene TRBV11-1 combines with J gene TRBJ1-4, with TRBD1 as a possible D gene (5 bases). The V and J ends lost 5 bases and 0 bases respectively, with 19 bases between them. The CDR3 contains 18 residues. CDR1 is SGHAT and CDR2 is FQDESV in the germline V gene (reference sequence). The CDR3 DNA is TGTGCCAGCAGCCCACTACCCGGGACGGTTGCAACTAATGAAAAACTGTTTTTT. It codes for CASSPLPGTVATNEKLFF.

With respect to this clone: Additional DNA sequences in this sample encode the identical CDR3. V and J are TRBV2 and TRBJ2-3; 14 bases agree with TRBD2. The V gene end was trimmed by 8 bases and the J gene end by 3 bases; junction bases not matched to a gene: 1. Germline-derived CDR1 and CDR2 are SNHLY and FYNNEI. The CDR3 has 14 amino acids. CDR3 residues: CASRTSGRTDTQYF. In nucleotides, the CDR3 is TGTGCCAGCCGGACTAGCGGGAGGACAGATACGCAGTATTTT.

Written as DNA, the CDR3 is TGCGCCAGCAGCCTGGACTGGGGGGGTTTTGGAGCTTTCTTT. This gives the protein CASSLDWGGFGAFF. V is TRBV5-1 and J is TRBJ1-1, with D maybe TRBD1 (5 bases). Germline lookup yields CDR1 SGHRS and CDR2 YFSETQ. The germline V and J ends were trimmed by 4 bases and 10 bases, with 20 bases remaining between them. This CDR3 spans 14 amino acids.